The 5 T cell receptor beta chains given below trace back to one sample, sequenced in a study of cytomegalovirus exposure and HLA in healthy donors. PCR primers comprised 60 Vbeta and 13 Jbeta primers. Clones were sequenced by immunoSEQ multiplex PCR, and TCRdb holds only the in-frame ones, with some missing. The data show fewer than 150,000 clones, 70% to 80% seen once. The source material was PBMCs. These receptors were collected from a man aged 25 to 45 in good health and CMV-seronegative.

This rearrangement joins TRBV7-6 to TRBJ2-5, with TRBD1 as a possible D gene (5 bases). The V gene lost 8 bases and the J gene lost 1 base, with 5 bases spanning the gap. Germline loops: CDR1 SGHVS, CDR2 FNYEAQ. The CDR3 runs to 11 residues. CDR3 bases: TGTGCCAGCCAGGGCCAAGAGACCCAGTACTTC. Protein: CASQGQETQYF.

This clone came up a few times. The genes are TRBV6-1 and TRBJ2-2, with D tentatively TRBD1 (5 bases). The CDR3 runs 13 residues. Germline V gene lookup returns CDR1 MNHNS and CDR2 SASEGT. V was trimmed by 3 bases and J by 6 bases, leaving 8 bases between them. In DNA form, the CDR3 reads TGTGCCAGCAGTGAGCTAGGGGCCGGGGAGCTGTTTTTT. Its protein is CASSELGAGELFF.

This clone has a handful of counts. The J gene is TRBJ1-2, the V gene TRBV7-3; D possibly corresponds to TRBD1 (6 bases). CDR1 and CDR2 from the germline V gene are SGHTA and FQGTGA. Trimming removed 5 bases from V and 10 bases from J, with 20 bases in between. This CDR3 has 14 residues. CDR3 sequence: CASSPQGKEGIYTF. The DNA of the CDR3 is TGTGCCAGCAGCCCACAGGGAAAAGAAGGGATCTACACCTTC. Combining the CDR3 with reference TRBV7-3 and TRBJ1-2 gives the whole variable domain GAGVSQTPSNKVTEKGKYVELRCDPISGHTALYWYRQSLGQGPEFLIYFQGTGAADDSGLPNDRFFAVRPEGSVSTLKIQRTERGDSAVYLCASSPQGKEGIYTFGSGTRLTVV.

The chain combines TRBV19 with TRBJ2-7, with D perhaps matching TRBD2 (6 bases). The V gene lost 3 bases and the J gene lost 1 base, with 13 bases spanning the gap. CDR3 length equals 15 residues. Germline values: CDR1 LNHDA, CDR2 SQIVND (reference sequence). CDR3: CASSIDWGVSYEQYF. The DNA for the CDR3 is TGTGCCAGTAGTATTGACTGGGGGGTTTCCTACGAGCAGTACTTC.

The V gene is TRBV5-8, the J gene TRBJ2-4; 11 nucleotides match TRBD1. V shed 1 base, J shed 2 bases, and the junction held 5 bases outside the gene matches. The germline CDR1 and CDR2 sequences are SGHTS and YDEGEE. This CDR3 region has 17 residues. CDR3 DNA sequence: TGTGCCAGCAGCTTGCGGGGGGACAGGGGGACCAAAAACATTCAGTACTTC. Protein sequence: CASSLRGDRGTKNIQYF.